Shown below are 20 T cell receptor beta chains from a single sample sequenced in a study of CD8 T cells in Susac syndrome. Reverse transcription used about 0.5 to 1 ug RNA and random hexamers. Each CDR3 protein gets one entry after TCRdb re-called the immunoSEQ multiplex PCR reads with MiXCR. The repertoire holds 150,000 to 200,000 distinct CDR3 sequences, around 96% seen once, with 0.14% in the top ten. The sequencing input was CD4+ T cells from PBMCs. These receptors were obtained from a human donor in good health.

This chain joins TRBV20-1 and TRBJ1-2, with 8 bases lining up with TRBD1. Germline CDR1 DFQATT, CDR2 SNEGSKA (reference sequence). The CDR3 runs to 14 residues. Losses at the gene ends were 6 bases for V and 3 bases for J; bases not matched to a gene: 9. The CDR3 here is CSALSSGGDYGYTF. The DNA for the CDR3 is TGCAGTGCACTCTCCTCAGGGGGCGACTATGGCTACACCTTC.

V gene TRBV2 combines with J gene TRBJ2-5; 9 bases match TRBD2. The CDR3 has 16 residues. The junction had 6 bases not matched to a gene; V was cut back by 0 bases and J by 4 bases. Per the germline V gene, CDR1 is SNHLY and CDR2 is FYNNEI. Here the CDR3 reads CASSEAQRGVRETQYF. Written as DNA, the CDR3 is TGTGCCAGCAGTGAAGCGCAGCGGGGGGTTCGAGAGACCCAGTACTTC.

This rearrangement joins TRBV14 to TRBJ2-5; D tentatively fits TRBD1 or TRBD2 (5 bases each). V shed 0 bases and J shed 9 bases, with 11 bases lying between them. CDR1 and CDR2 (germline): SGHDN, FVKESK. The CDR3 loop spans 13 amino acids. CDR3 sequence reads: CASSQEFGTAQYF. CDR3 bases: TGTGCCAGCAGCCAAGAATTCGGGACCGCCCAGTACTTC.

This clonotype was detected once. V usage is TRBV27 and J usage is TRBJ2-7; no clear D. The CDR3 is 13 amino acids. Germline V gives CDR1 MNHEY, CDR2 SMNVEV (reference sequence). Trimming left V 2 bases short and J 2 bases short, with 7 bases between. The CDR3 is CASSLNPPYEQYF. In DNA form, the CDR3 reads TGTGCCAGCAGTTTAAATCCCCCCTACGAGCAGTACTTC.

The rearrangement uses TRBV19 and TRBJ1-2, with a possible D match to TRBD1 (5 bases). Trimming shortened V by 5 bases and J by 5 bases, and 18 bases separated the two germline ends. Germline lookup yields CDR1 LNHDA and CDR2 SQIVND (reference sequence). The CDR3 consists of 15 residues. The CDR3, as DNA: TGTGCCAGTAGTCCACAGGCCTCTCACGGATATGGCTACACCTTC. It is translated as CASSPQASHGYGYTF.

V is TRBV25-1 and J is TRBJ2-5; D is possibly TRBD1 (6 bases). The V and J ends lost 9 bases and 5 bases respectively, with 13 bases between them. Germline V gene data show CDR1 as MGHDK and CDR2 as SYGVNS. The CDR3 totals 12 residues. DNA of the CDR3: TGTGCCAGTGAACAGGGTCTCGAGACCCAGTACTTC. Translating it yields CASEQGLETQYF.

In its sample, this clonotype was seen once. This sequence joins TRBV19 and TRBJ1-2; D gene ambiguous. CDR1 is LNHDA and CDR2 is SQIVND in the germline V gene (reference sequence). Trimming left V 8 bases short and J 6 bases short, with 16 bases between. This CDR3 has 13 residues. This CDR3 reads CASRNTARDGYTF. The CDR3 DNA is TGTGCCAGTCGGAACACCGCCCGGGATGGCTACACCTTC.

This chain uses TRBV6-6 with TRBJ2-5; the D is unclear. Between the trimmed V and J ends, which lost 5 bases and 1 base, there was a span of 8 bases. Germline assignment: CDR1 MNHNY and CDR2 SVGAGI (reference sequence). The CDR3 contains 13 residues. The CDR3 spells CASSRGSQETQYF. The CDR3 region has the DNA TGTGCCAGCAGTCGCGGATCCCAAGAGACCCAGTACTTC.

This clonotype was found once. The chain employs TRBV20-1 and TRBJ2-2; D is perhaps TRBD1 or TRBD2 (6 bases each). This CDR3 has 15 residues. Looked up from germline, CDR1 is DFQATT and CDR2 is SNEGSKA (reference sequence). The V end lost 1 base, the J end lost 4 bases, and 13 bases lay between the germline ends. CDR3 sequence: CSARAATGATGELFF. CDR3 in DNA: TGCAGTGCTAGAGCGGCAACGGGGGCCACCGGGGAGCTGTTTTTT.

This chain joins TRBV12-3 or TRBV12-4 and TRBJ1-6; no definite D call. The V end was cut by 6 bases, the J end by 0 bases, with 6 bases between. The CDR3 has 14 residues. CDR3 nucleotides: TGTGCCAGCAGCGGGAGCTCCTATAATTCACCCCTCCACTTT. Amino acids: CASSGSSYNSPLHF.

This clonotype showed up just a few times. The chain has TRBV14 and TRBJ2-1; D perhaps matches TRBD1 (6 bases). CDR3 length: 13 residues. V was trimmed by 4 bases and J by 6 bases, leaving 10 bases between them. Germline V gene sequence: CDR1 SGHDN, CDR2 FVKESK. CDR3 DNA sequence: TGTGCCAGCAGCCCCACAGGGAGCAATGAGCAGTTCTTC. Translated: CASSPTGSNEQFF.

V gene TRBV28 combines with J gene TRBJ1-2; D may be TRBD1 (6 bases). The V end was cut by 7 bases, the J end by 4 bases, with 13 bases between. Germline V lookup: CDR1 MDHEN, CDR2 SYDVKM. The length of the CDR3 is 13 residues. In nucleotides, the CDR3 is TGTGCCAGCACCGCGGGGGGCATCTATGGCTACACCTTC. This translates into CASTAGGIYGYTF.

The rearrangement uses TRBV3-1 and TRBJ2-1; 7 nucleotides agree with TRBD1. Germline CDR1 is LGHDT and CDR2 is YNNKEL (reference sequence). The CDR3 runs 13 residues. The J segment lost 7 bases and the V segment lost 2 bases, leaving 2 bases of the junction unmatched. The chain's CDR3 is CASSQFRGNEQFF. As DNA, the CDR3 is TGTGCCAGCAGCCAATTCAGGGGGAATGAGCAGTTCTTC.

The rearrangement links TRBV30 to TRBJ2-1; 8 nucleotides match TRBD2. CDR3 size: 16 residues. Germline V gene data show CDR1 as GTSNPN and CDR2 as SVGIG (reference sequence). V dropped 3 bases and J dropped 2; count of bases not matched to a gene: 9. CDR3 sequence (DNA): TGTGCCTGGAGACCCACACGGGGGGGGGCCTACAATGAGCAGTTCTTC. This sequence encodes CAWRPTRGGAYNEQFF.

The chain links TRBV18 to TRBJ2-3, with D hard to call. This CDR3 has 14 amino acids. Germline assignment: CDR1 KGHSH and CDR2 LQKENI. Trimming cost V 1 base and J 6 bases, with 11 bases left between them. The CDR3 here is CASSPRGRMDTQYF. CDR3 nucleotide sequence: TGTGCCAGCTCACCACGGGGAAGAATGGATACGCAGTATTTT.

The chain combines TRBV27 with TRBJ1-5, with 8 positions matching TRBD1. The CDR3 extends over 16 amino acids. Losses at the gene ends were 6 bases for V and 7 bases for J; bases not matched to a gene: 14. Germline CDR1 and CDR2: MNHEY and SMNVEV (reference sequence). The CDR3 spells CASRDRAGVGGQPQHF. The CDR3, as DNA: TGTGCCAGCAGGGACAGGGCGGGGGTTGGAGGCCAGCCCCAGCATTTT.

The V gene is TRBV20-1, the J gene TRBJ2-7; no clear D. V lost 6 bases, J lost 6 bases, and 15 bases lay in between. The germline gives CDR1 DFQATT, CDR2 SNEGSKA (reference sequence). The CDR3 is 12 residues long. CDR3 nucleotide sequence: TGCAGTGCGAGCTCGGACCTGGGCGAGCAGTACTTC. Protein: CSASSDLGEQYF.

V and J are TRBV9 and TRBJ2-7; D gene unclear. The CDR3 runs 13 residues. V was pared by 4 bases and J by 3 bases, with 11 bases between. Germline V gene lookup returns CDR1 SGDLS and CDR2 YYNGEE. This chain's CDR3 is CASSPAPSYEQYF. The CDR3 DNA reads as TGTGCCAGCAGCCCAGCCCCAAGCTACGAGCAGTACTTC.

This sequence joins TRBV29-1 and TRBJ1-1, with D uncertain. This CDR3 contains 13 residues. V lost 0 bases, J lost 5 bases, and 10 bases lay in between. CDR1 is SQVTM and CDR2 is ANQGSEA in the germline V gene. This CDR3 reads CSVEEGRLTEAFF. In DNA form, the CDR3 reads TGCAGCGTTGAAGAAGGGAGGCTGACTGAAGCTTTCTTT. The full variable domain, its missing parts supplied by reference TRBV29-1 and TRBJ1-1, is SAVISQKPSRDICQRGTSLTIQCQVDSQVTMMFWYRQQPGQSLTLIATANQGSEATYESGFVIDKFPISRPNLTFSTLTVSNMSPEDSSIYLCSVEEGRLTEAFFGQGTRLTVV.

This chain links TRBV30 with TRBJ2-2; tentatively, D is TRBD1 or TRBD2 (7 bases each). Germline assignment: CDR1 GTSNPN and CDR2 SVGIG (reference sequence). The length of the CDR3 is 15 residues. The ends were cut back, 4 bases at V and 6 bases at J, with 18 bases in the middle. The CDR3 region has the DNA TGTGCCTGGACTATCCACAGGGGAGGGGCCGGGGAGCTGTTTTTT. Translating it yields CAWTIHRGGAGELFF.